This is a list of T cell receptor beta chains from one sample in a study of read filtering for tumor transcriptome and immune sequencing. TCRdb ran MiXCR on the reads and lists one entry per CDR3 protein. The data hold 35,000 to 50,000 distinct CDR3 sequences, with 15% to 20% observed a single time. Sequencing was carried out using a population of CD138-negative cells sorted from bone marrow. The receptor source for this set is a donor over 35 with multiple myeloma. CDR3s include the opening cysteine and the closing phenylalanine or tryptophan. The D gene is left open where the match is weak. Part of the rows lack a size; the others show once, few, many or a class for expanded clones.

d_gene: TRBD2; v_gene: TRBV7-9; abundance: .; j_gene: TRBJ2-1; CDR3nt: TGTGCCAGCCGCTGGTACAGGATGATGCTTAGCGGGAGGGCCTATAATGTGCAGTTCTTC; CDR3aa: CASRWYRMMLSGRAYNVQFF
d_gene: .; v_gene: TRBV12-3/TRBV12-4; abundance: many; j_gene: TRBJ2-5; CDR3nt: TGTGCCAGCACCCCCCAGACCCAGTACTTC; CDR3aa: CASTPQTQYF
d_gene: TRBD2; v_gene: TRBV6-2/TRBV6-3; abundance: many; j_gene: TRBJ2-1; CDR3nt: TGTGCCAGCAGTACGGGACTAGCATCGGCCTACAATGAGCAGTTCTTC; CDR3aa: CASSTGLASAYNEQFF
d_gene: .; v_gene: TRBV6-2/TRBV6-3; abundance: many; j_gene: TRBJ1-1; CDR3nt: TGTGCCAGCAGCAAGGGGGGGGTGACTGTGAACACTGAAGCTTTCTTT; CDR3aa: CASSKGGVTVNTEAFF
d_gene: .; v_gene: TRBV29-1; abundance: many; j_gene: TRBJ2-7; CDR3nt: TGCAGCGTCCAAGCGACTAGATCCTCCGAGCAGTACTTC; CDR3aa: CSVQATRSSEQYF
d_gene: TRBD2; v_gene: TRBV29-1; abundance: many; j_gene: TRBJ2-5; CDR3nt: TGCAGCGTTGTGGGCGGACTAGCGGGAGGGCCGGAGACCCAGTACTTC; CDR3aa: CSVVGGLAGGPETQYF
d_gene: .; v_gene: TRBV6-1; abundance: many; j_gene: TRBJ1-1; CDR3nt: TGTGCCAGCAGTGTCGGGACAATGAACACTGAAGCTTTCTTT; CDR3aa: CASSVGTMNTEAFF
d_gene: TRBD2; v_gene: TRBV25-1; abundance: many; j_gene: TRBJ2-1; CDR3nt: TGTGCCAGCAGTGAAGCGGGCGGGAGCGTATCGGGATCCTACAATGGGCAGTTCTTC; CDR3aa: CASSEAGGSVSGSYNGQFF
d_gene: .; v_gene: TRBV29-1; abundance: many; j_gene: TRBJ2-2; CDR3nt: TGCAGCGTTCGGCCGAACACCGGGGAGCTGTTTTTT; CDR3aa: CSVRPNTGELFF
d_gene: .; v_gene: TRBV10-1; abundance: many; j_gene: TRBJ1-1; CDR3nt: TGCGCCAGCGGGGGGTACAGGGCAATAACCCCGCCTGAAGCTTTCTTT; CDR3aa: CASGGYRAITPPEAFF
d_gene: TRBD2; v_gene: TRBV5-6; abundance: many; j_gene: TRBJ2-1; CDR3nt: TGTGCCAGCAGCCTCTATGGACTAGCGGCCCCCGAGCAGTTCTTC; CDR3aa: CASSLYGLAAPEQFF
d_gene: TRBD2; v_gene: TRBV9; abundance: .; j_gene: TRBJ2-5; CDR3nt: TGTGCCAGCAGCGTGACAAGCGGGGGAGAGACCCAGCACTTC; CDR3aa: CASSVTSGGETQHF
d_gene: TRBD2; v_gene: TRBV11-3; abundance: many; j_gene: TRBJ2-1; CDR3nt: TGTGCCAGCAGCCTAGCGGGAGTTTACAATGAGCAGTTCTTC; CDR3aa: CASSLAGVYNEQFF
d_gene: .; v_gene: TRBV9; abundance: once; j_gene: TRBJ2-4; CDR3nt: TGTGCCAGCAGCGTAAGGGCGGACTTAGCCAAAAACATTCAGTACTTC; CDR3aa: CASSVRADLAKNIQYF
d_gene: .; v_gene: TRBV7-9; abundance: many; j_gene: TRBJ1-1; CDR3nt: TGTGCCAGCAGCTTAGGAAGCTACACTGAAGCTTTCTTT; CDR3aa: CASSLGSYTEAFF
d_gene: .; v_gene: TRBV6-6; abundance: .; j_gene: TRBJ2-3; CDR3nt: TGTGCCAGCACCGGGACCAACACAGATACGCAGTATTTT; CDR3aa: CASTGTNTDTQYF
d_gene: TRBD1; v_gene: TRBV5-1; abundance: .; j_gene: TRBJ1-1; CDR3nt: TGCGCCAGCAGCCTGGAGACAGGGTATCAGGGAACTGAAGCTTTCTTT; CDR3aa: CASSLETGYQGTEAFF
d_gene: .; v_gene: TRBV6-5; abundance: few; j_gene: TRBJ2-5; CDR3nt: TGTGCCAGCAGACCCGGCGGGGAAGAGACCCAGTACTTC; CDR3aa: CASRPGGEETQYF
d_gene: .; v_gene: TRBV19; abundance: many; j_gene: TRBJ2-1; CDR3nt: TGTGCCAGTAGTATAGAGGGCGGGTTCAATGAGCAGTTCTTC; CDR3aa: CASSIEGGFNEQFF
d_gene: .; v_gene: TRBV3-1; abundance: .; j_gene: TRBJ1-5; CDR3nt: TGTGCCGGCAGCCAAGATACAGGGAATCAGCCCCAGCATTTT; CDR3aa: CAGSQDTGNQPQHF
d_gene: TRBD1; v_gene: TRBV18; abundance: many; j_gene: TRBJ2-7; CDR3nt: TGTGCCAGCTCACCCCCTTTGGGACAGGGTATCCACGAGCAGTACTTC; CDR3aa: CASSPPLGQGIHEQYF
d_gene: TRBD2; v_gene: TRBV7-7; abundance: many; j_gene: TRBJ2-5; CDR3nt: TGTGCTAGCAGCTTCGGGGGGGGACAAGAGACCCAGTACTTC; CDR3aa: CASSFGGGQETQYF
d_gene: .; v_gene: TRBV29-1; abundance: many; j_gene: TRBJ2-1; CDR3nt: TGCAGCGTTCTCAGGGACCACTACAATGAGCAGTTCTTC; CDR3aa: CSVLRDHYNEQFF
d_gene: .; v_gene: TRBV5-1; abundance: many; j_gene: TRBJ2-5; CDR3nt: TGCGCCAGCACACAAACCCCTGATCCGCAGCAAGAGACCCAGTACTTC; CDR3aa: CASTQTPDPQQETQYF
d_gene: TRBD1; v_gene: TRBV27; abundance: many; j_gene: TRBJ2-3; CDR3nt: TGTGCCAGCAGTCCCGGGACAGGGTGGACAGATACGCAGTATTTT; CDR3aa: CASSPGTGWTDTQYF
d_gene: .; v_gene: TRBV12-3/TRBV12-4; abundance: many; j_gene: TRBJ1-6; CDR3nt: TGTGCCAGCAGTCGGGTCCCCACCGGGGGTTCACCCCTCCACTTT; CDR3aa: CASSRVPTGGSPLHF
d_gene: TRBD2; v_gene: TRBV7-2; abundance: many; j_gene: TRBJ2-3; CDR3nt: TGTGCCAGCAGTCGGACTAGCGGGAGCACAGATACGCAGTATTTT; CDR3aa: CASSRTSGSTDTQYF
d_gene: .; v_gene: TRBV10-2; abundance: medium-sized; j_gene: TRBJ2-1; CDR3nt: TGCGCCACTTCAAAGGTCCAACAGTTCAATGAGCAGTTCTTC; CDR3aa: CATSKVQQFNEQFF
d_gene: .; v_gene: TRBV28; abundance: many; j_gene: TRBJ1-2; CDR3nt: TGTGCCAGCAGTACGTCACAGTTCACTTATGGCTACACCTTC; CDR3aa: CASSTSQFTYGYTF
d_gene: .; v_gene: TRBV7-2; abundance: .; j_gene: TRBJ2-1; CDR3nt: TGTGCCAGCAGCCTATCCTACTCCGTTGCCTACAATGAGCAGTTCTTC; CDR3aa: CASSLSYSVAYNEQFF
d_gene: .; v_gene: TRBV7-9; abundance: many; j_gene: TRBJ2-2; CDR3nt: TGTGCCAGCTGCCGGGAAACCGGGGAGCTGTTTTTT; CDR3aa: CASCRETGELFF
d_gene: .; v_gene: TRBV2; abundance: .; j_gene: TRBJ1-2; CDR3nt: TGTGCCGGCACGGGGGAGTATGGCTACACCTTC; CDR3aa: CAGTGEYGYTF
d_gene: .; v_gene: TRBV5-1; abundance: many; j_gene: TRBJ2-5; CDR3nt: TGCGCCAGCAGCTTGGGTCAGGCTCCGGAGACCCAGTACTTC; CDR3aa: CASSLGQAPETQYF
d_gene: .; v_gene: TRBV7-9; abundance: many; j_gene: TRBJ2-7; CDR3nt: TGTGCCAGCAGCTTATTGGCTAGCTCTCACGAGCAGTACTTC; CDR3aa: CASSLLASSHEQYF
d_gene: TRBD1; v_gene: TRBV18; abundance: many; j_gene: TRBJ1-1; CDR3nt: TGTGCCAGCTCACCAAGACAGGGTCTCACTGAAGCTTTCTTT; CDR3aa: CASSPRQGLTEAFF
d_gene: .; v_gene: TRBV20-1; abundance: many; j_gene: TRBJ2-3; CDR3nt: TGCAGTGCCGAGACAGATACGCAGTATTTT; CDR3aa: CSAETDTQYF
d_gene: .; v_gene: TRBV2; abundance: .; j_gene: TRBJ1-5; CDR3nt: TGTGCCAGCAGCCGGGACGTCAATCAGCCCCAGCATTTT; CDR3aa: CASSRDVNQPQHF
d_gene: .; v_gene: TRBV2; abundance: many; j_gene: TRBJ2-5; CDR3nt: TGTGCCAGCAGTGTGTTCGAGACCCAGTACTTC; CDR3aa: CASSVFETQYF
d_gene: TRBD2; v_gene: TRBV7-2; abundance: many; j_gene: TRBJ2-7; CDR3nt: TGTGCCAGCAGTTCCTCGTCGCGGGAGGGGATAGAGCAGTACTTC; CDR3aa: CASSSSSREGIEQYF
d_gene: .; v_gene: TRBV29-1; abundance: medium-sized; j_gene: TRBJ2-1; CDR3nt: TGCAGCGTTCCAGCTTGGGGCACCTCCTACAATGAGCAGTTCTTC; CDR3aa: CSVPAWGTSYNEQFF
d_gene: .; v_gene: TRBV28; abundance: many; j_gene: TRBJ2-7; CDR3nt: TGTGCCAGCAGTTTAGGATACGAGCAGTACTTC; CDR3aa: CASSLGYEQYF
d_gene: .; v_gene: TRBV6-6; abundance: many; j_gene: TRBJ2-7; CDR3nt: TGTGCCAGCAGTTACTTAAATAGAGCGGAGCTGAGCTCCTACGAGCAGTACTTC; CDR3aa: CASSYLNRAELSSYEQYF
d_gene: .; v_gene: TRBV11-2; abundance: many; j_gene: TRBJ2-1; CDR3nt: TGTGCCAGCAGCTTAGTATTACGGGGAGAGGTCTACAATGAGCAGTTCTTC; CDR3aa: CASSLVLRGEVYNEQFF
d_gene: .; v_gene: TRBV10-1; abundance: .; j_gene: TRBJ2-1; CDR3nt: TGCGCCAGCAGTTCCAGGGGAACGAAAAGTGAGCAGTTCTTC; CDR3aa: CASSSRGTKSEQFF
d_gene: TRBD2; v_gene: TRBV6-5; abundance: many; j_gene: TRBJ2-1; CDR3nt: TGTGCCAGCAGTTTAGCGGGAGCCGATGTCAGAGAGCAGTTCTTC; CDR3aa: CASSLAGADVREQFF
d_gene: TRBD1; v_gene: TRBV19; abundance: many; j_gene: TRBJ1-1; CDR3nt: TGTGCCAGTAGTTCCACCTCCGGACAGGAGGGGACTGAAGCTTTCTTT; CDR3aa: CASSSTSGQEGTEAFF
d_gene: TRBD1; v_gene: TRBV7-2; abundance: many; j_gene: TRBJ1-1; CDR3nt: TGTGCCAGCAGCTCCAAGGACAGGGGATACACTGAAGCTTTCTTT; CDR3aa: CASSSKDRGYTEAFF
d_gene: .; v_gene: TRBV30; abundance: many; j_gene: TRBJ2-1; CDR3nt: TGTGCCTGGAGTGTACGGGGACCTGAGCAGTTCTTC; CDR3aa: CAWSVRGPEQFF